The 11 T cell receptor beta chains below all came from one sample that was sequenced in a study of CD8+ T cells in alopecia areata. Sequencing relied on a cDNA template that was reverse transcribed from extracted RNA. The table came from immunoSEQ multiplex PCR; TCRdb's copy has only in-frame clones and leaves some out. The top ten hold under 7.5% of the sample, which has approximately 120,000 clones, roughly 57% seen once. Stated treatment: oral pan-JAK inhibitor, 5-10 mg twice daily. The sample in question was CD4+ T cells sorted from blood, obtained at week 4, from a patient treated with tofacitinib. All receptors derive from a human donor with alopecia areata.

This chain connects TRBV5-1 to TRBJ2-2, with unresolved D. Trimming stripped 1 base from V and 7 bases from J, with 5 bases between. Germline assignment: CDR1 SGHRS and CDR2 YFSETQ. This CDR3 has 12 residues. As DNA, the CDR3 is TGCGCCAGCAGCTTGTCTGGCGGGGAGCTGTTTTTT. Translation gives CASSLSGGELFF.

V is TRBV4-3 and J is TRBJ2-7; 8 bases fit TRBD1. The CDR3 loop spans 17 amino acids. Germline V gives CDR1 LGHNA, CDR2 YSLEER. J was trimmed by 3 bases and V by 1 base; bases with no gene match: 11. The CDR3: CASSQGFAGGAFYEQYF. As DNA, the CDR3 is TGCGCCAGCAGCCAAGGATTTGCAGGGGGCGCTTTCTACGAGCAGTACTTC.

The chain uses TRBV27 and TRBJ1-6; D unclear. CDR1 and CDR2 from the germline V gene are MNHEY and SMNVEV (reference sequence). This CDR3 is 15 amino acids long. The germline V and J ends were trimmed by 2 bases and 4 bases, with 9 bases remaining between them. Here the CDR3 reads CASSLATVYNSPLHF. The DNA for the CDR3 is TGTGCCAGCAGTTTAGCGACTGTTTATAATTCACCCCTCCACTTT.

The chain employs TRBV5-6 and TRBJ1-2, with D possibly being TRBD1 (6 bases). V shed 0 bases and J shed 4 bases, with 10 bases lying between them. Germline V gene lookup returns CDR1 SGHDT and CDR2 YYEEEE. This CDR3 contains 14 residues. CDR3 residues: CASSLGTVGYGYTF. The CDR3 bases are TGTGCCAGCAGCTTGGGGACAGTTGGCTATGGCTACACCTTC. Complete variable domain (other parts from reference TRBV5-6 and TRBJ1-2): DAGVTQSPTHLIKTRGQQVTLRCSPKSGHDTVSWYQQALGQGPQFIFQYYEEEERQRGNFPDRFSGHQFPNYSSELNVNALLLGDSALYLCASSLGTVGYGYTFGSGTRLTVV.

The chain links TRBV29-1 to TRBJ1-5; weak D call: TRBD1 (6 bases). The V gene's germline CDR1 is SQVTM and CDR2 ANQGSEA. The germline V and J ends were trimmed by 5 bases and 5 bases, with 16 bases remaining between them. This CDR3 is 14 amino acids long. The CDR3 reads CSVSSGGRDQPQHF. Written as DNA, the CDR3 is TGCAGCGTTAGCTCCGGGGGGCGGGATCAGCCCCAGCATTTT.

This clone has just a few counts. The rearrangement links TRBV6-5 to TRBJ2-1; TRBD2 is a possible D gene (6 bases). CDR3 length: 13 residues. V gave up 6 bases and J gave up 4 bases, with 10 bases separating them. CDR1 is MNHEY and CDR2 is SVGAGI in the germline V gene. CDR3 loop: CASRGAGYNEQFF. The CDR3 bases are TGTGCCAGCAGAGGGGCGGGGTACAATGAGCAGTTCTTC.

Details on this clone: The identical CDR3 is also encoded by other nucleotide sequences in the sample. This rearrangement joins TRBV29-1 to TRBJ1-5; D possibly corresponds to TRBD1 (5 bases). The germline V gene has CDR1 SQVTM and CDR2 ANQGSEA. Trimming removed 7 bases at V and 3 bases at J, with 10 bases between. The CDR3 is 12 amino acids. The CDR3 reads CSAKGANQPQHF. CDR3 nucleotides: TGCAGCGCCAAAGGGGCCAATCAGCCCCAGCATTTT.

This clone came up many times. This sequence joins TRBV28 and TRBJ2-3; TRBD1 or TRBD2 may be the D gene (6 bases each). Trimming stripped 7 bases from V and 4 bases from J, with 15 bases between. CDR1 MDHEN and CDR2 SYDVKM come from the germline V gene. The CDR3 is 14 residues long. The CDR3 spells CASIQPGAADTQYF. CDR3 bases: TGTGCCAGCATCCAGCCGGGGGCTGCAGATACGCAGTATTTT.

The table lists this clone with a few counts. This chain connects TRBV4-3 to TRBJ2-5; the match to TRBD1 covers 9 bases. The CDR3 spans 20 residues. V lost 4 bases to trimming and J lost 0 bases; unmatched junction nucleotides: 18. The germline V gene encodes CDR1 LGHNA and CDR2 YSLEER. The DNA of the CDR3 is TGCGCCAGCAGCCCAACAGGACAGGGGACATACACTATGTACCAAGAGACCCAGTACTTC. It translates to CASSPTGQGTYTMYQETQYF.

This clone was detected once. V is TRBV19 and J is TRBJ1-2; 7 bases map to TRBD1. This CDR3 has 14 residues. Germline loops: CDR1 LNHDA, CDR2 SQIVND (reference sequence). The V segment lost 3 bases and the J segment 4 bases; nucleotides outside the gene matches: 5. For the CDR3, the DNA is TGTGCCAGTAGTATCGACAGGGTCACCTATGGCTACACCTTC. Protein product: CASSIDRVTYGYTF.

This chain joins TRBV15 and TRBJ2-7; tentatively, D is TRBD1 or TRBD2 (5 bases each). This CDR3 is 15 amino acids long. V was pared by 1 base and J by 2 bases, with 12 bases between. Germline values: CDR1 LNHNV, CDR2 YYDKDF (reference sequence). The CDR3 region is CATSRVAGSAYEQYF. In DNA form, the CDR3 reads TGTGCCACCAGCAGAGTCGCAGGGAGCGCCTACGAGCAGTACTTC. Combining the CDR3 with reference TRBV15 and TRBJ2-7 gives the whole variable domain DAMVIQNPRYQVTQFGKPVTLSCSQTLNHNVMYWYQQKSSQAPKLLFHYYDKDFNNEADTPDNFQSRRPNTSFCFLDIRSPGLGDTAMYLCATSRVAGSAYEQYFGPGTRLTVT.